Below, 17 T cell receptor beta chains from the same sample are listed, as sequenced in a study of pediatric ulcerative colitis. Clones were sequenced by immunoSEQ multiplex PCR, and TCRdb holds only the in-frame ones, with some missing. In the table there are tens of thousands of clones, 87% of which are singletons. The sample was blood. The receptors shown here come from a boy younger than 18 who was a control in a study of pediatric ulcerative colitis.

This clone was observed a single time. This chain joins TRBV28 and TRBJ2-7; TRBD2 agrees at 16 bases. Germline values: CDR1 MDHEN, CDR2 SYDVKM. With 7 bases clipped from V and 7 bases from J, the junction kept 16 bases outside the gene matches. This CDR3 is built from 18 residues. The DNA for the CDR3 is TGTGCCAGCAAAAGGGGACTAGCGGGAGGGTCCTCGGAGTGGGAGCAGTACTTC. This codes for CASKRGLAGGSSEWEQYF. The full variable domain, its missing parts supplied by reference TRBV28 and TRBJ2-7, is DVKVTQSSRYLVKRTGEKVFLECVQDMDHENMFWYRQDPGLGLRLIYFSYDVKMKEKGDIPEGYSVSREKKERFSLILESASTNQTSMYLCASKRGLAGGSSEWEQYFGPGTRLTVT.

The rearrangement uses TRBV7-3 and TRBJ1-2; D unresolved. CDR1 SGHTA and CDR2 FQGTGA come from the germline V gene. V lost 5 bases and J 3 bases, leaving 16 bases between the germline ends. The CDR3 contains 15 residues. The CDR3 region has the DNA TGTGCCAGCAGCCCCGACCCAATCACCGACTATGGCTACACCTTC. Amino acid sequence: CASSPDPITDYGYTF. Filled out from reference TRBV7-3 and TRBJ1-2, the complete variable domain reads GAGVSQTPSNKVTEKGKYVELRCDPISGHTALYWYRQSLGQGPEFLIYFQGTGAADDSGLPNDRFFAVRPEGSVSTLKIQRTERGDSAVYLCASSPDPITDYGYTFGSGTRLTVV.

This chain uses TRBV28 with TRBJ2-7, with 7 bases matching TRBD1. Trimming removed 5 bases from V and 7 bases from J; junction bases left unmatched: 14. The CDR3 consists of 15 residues. CDR1 and CDR2 (germline): MDHEN, SYDVKM. CDR3 residues: CASSGVRGLKREQYF. The CDR3 DNA sequence: TGTGCCAGCAGTGGGGTGAGGGGGCTTAAGCGGGAGCAGTACTTC.

V and J are TRBV14 and TRBJ2-7; no clear D gene. The CDR3 extends over 15 amino acids. Germline assignment: CDR1 SGHDN and CDR2 FVKESK. V was trimmed by 1 base and J by 1 base, leaving 11 bases between them. The chain's CDR3 is CASSQVERASYEQYF. CDR3 coding DNA: TGTGCCAGCAGCCAAGTGGAAAGGGCATCCTACGAGCAGTACTTC.

This clone came up once. This sequence joins TRBV6-5 and TRBJ1-2; maybe TRBD1 (5 bases). The CDR3 loop spans 14 amino acids. The V gene lost 0 bases and the J gene lost 3 bases, with 8 bases spanning the gap. Germline V gene lookup returns CDR1 MNHEY and CDR2 SVGAGI. DNA of the CDR3: TGTGCCAGCAGTTACTCCCGGGACGACTATGGCTACACCTTC. The encoded protein is CASSYSRDDYGYTF.

This clone was counted between two and nine times. The rearrangement links TRBV28 to TRBJ2-2; D unclear. Trimming took off 2 bases at V and 7 bases at J, with 17 bases between the two ends. The germline V gene encodes CDR1 MDHEN and CDR2 SYDVKM. This CDR3 region has 16 residues. CDR3 loop: CASSLSPAEYGGELFF. CDR3 nucleotides: TGTGCCAGCAGTTTAAGTCCAGCAGAGTATGGCGGGGAGCTGTTTTTT.

About this clone: The sample carries other DNA sequences with the same CDR3. The chain combines TRBV10-3 with TRBJ2-3, with unresolved D. This CDR3 has 12 amino acids. From germline, CDR1 is ENHRY and CDR2 SYGVKD. Trimming removed 6 bases at V and 2 bases at J, with 6 bases between. CDR3 in amino acids: CAISGSTDTQYF. CDR3 coding DNA: TGTGCCATCAGCGGTTCCACAGATACGCAGTATTTT.

The rearrangement uses TRBV7-2 and TRBJ2-7; D remains ambiguous. The V end was cut by 1 base, the J end by 6 bases, with 10 bases between. The CDR3 consists of 13 residues. CDR1 is SGHTA and CDR2 is FQGNSA in the germline V gene. CDR3 nucleotide sequence: TGTGCCAGCAGCTTAGTGACCTCCGGCGAGCAGTACTTC. Protein: CASSLVTSGEQYF.

This clone has only a few counts. The V and J genes are TRBV5-1 and TRBJ1-1, with D possibly being TRBD1 (6 bases). CDR3 length: 14 residues. Germline-derived CDR1 and CDR2 are SGHRS and YFSETQ. The germline V and J ends were trimmed by 0 bases and 1 base, with 7 bases remaining between them. The CDR3 DNA is TGCGCCAGCAGCTTGGGACAGGCGAACACTGAAGCTTTCTTT. Amino acids: CASSLGQANTEAFF.

This sequence joins TRBV27 and TRBJ1-2, with a possible D match to TRBD1 (6 bases). V was shortened by 5 bases and J by 5 bases, with 12 bases between the two germline ends. This CDR3 region has 13 residues. The germline CDR1 and CDR2 sequences are MNHEY and SMNVEV (reference sequence). The CDR3 DNA reads as TGTGCCAGCAGTCCTTACAGGGCATATGGCTACACCTTC. Protein: CASSPYRAYGYTF.

The chain recombines TRBV19 with TRBJ2-1, with D tentatively TRBD1 or TRBD2 (5 bases each). The CDR3 spans 15 residues. CDR1 and CDR2 (germline): LNHDA, SQIVND (reference sequence). The ends were cut back, 7 bases at V and 6 bases at J, with 19 bases in the middle. The CDR3 protein is CASTPPQGEVNEQFF. The CDR3, as DNA: TGTGCCAGTACCCCCCCCCAGGGAGAGGTCAATGAGCAGTTCTTC.

This chain connects TRBV5-1 to TRBJ2-3; 7 bases agree with TRBD2. Unmatched junction bases numbered 14, after V lost 3 bases and J lost 1 base. CDR1 is SGHRS, CDR2 YFSETQ, per germline. This CDR3 region has 18 residues. The CDR3 DNA sequence: TGCGCCAGCAGCTCCCTTTTTGTGGGAGGGCCCCGCACAGATACGCAGTATTTT. This translates into CASSSLFVGGPRTDTQYF.

A few counts support this clone. The V gene is TRBV19, the J gene TRBJ2-3; tentative D call: TRBD1 (5 bases). Germline CDR1 and CDR2: LNHDA and SQIVND (reference sequence). Trimming stripped 4 bases from V and 9 bases from J, with 8 bases between. The CDR3 is 11 amino acids. CDR3 loop: CASSTAGTQYF. The CDR3 region has the DNA TGTGCCAGTAGTACGGCAGGGACGCAGTATTTT.

V is TRBV9 and J is TRBJ2-5, with 9 bases that match TRBD2. J was trimmed by 4 bases and V by 0 bases; bases with no gene match: 10. The CDR3 spans 17 residues. Germline CDR1 and CDR2: SGDLS and YYNGEE. Written as DNA, the CDR3 is TGTGCCAGCAGCGTAGGGATTAGCGGGAGTGAGGTAGAGACCCAGTACTTC. The encoded protein is CASSVGISGSEVETQYF.

The chain recombines TRBV7-8 with TRBJ1-1; no definite D call. V lost 5 bases to trimming and J lost 0 bases, with 4 bases between them. This CDR3 contains 12 residues. Germline loops: CDR1 SGHVS, CDR2 FQNEAQ. Written as DNA, the CDR3 is TGTGCCAGCAGCCCCTTGAACACTGAAGCTTTCTTT. It encodes CASSPLNTEAFF.

The chain links TRBV11-2 to TRBJ2-7, with 8 nucleotides matching TRBD1. CDR1 and CDR2 (germline): SGHAT, FQNNGV. J was trimmed by 0 bases and V by 4 bases; bases with no gene match: 2. The CDR3 consists of 14 residues. The chain's CDR3 is CASSSDRGSYEQYF. In DNA form, the CDR3 reads TGTGCCAGCAGCTCTGACAGGGGCTCCTACGAGCAGTACTTC.

This clone was recorded a few times. The chain couples TRBV7-9 to TRBJ2-7; 7 nucleotides align to TRBD1. Trimming took 5 bases from V and 1 from J; bases not matched to a gene: 5. Germline V lookup: CDR1 SEHNR, CDR2 FQNEAQ (reference sequence). This CDR3 comprises 14 residues. CDR3 sequence (DNA): TGTGCCAGCAGCGCGCAGGGGGTTTCCTACGAGCAGTACTTC. Protein: CASSAQGVSYEQYF.